Each of the 18 T cell receptor beta chains below was sequenced from the same sample in a study of cytomegalovirus exposure and HLA in healthy donors. Use of 60 Vbeta and 13 Jbeta primers characterized the PCR. Some clones are missing from TCRdb's copy, which holds only in-frame ones; the method was immunoSEQ multiplex PCR. This sample yields 55,000 to 80,000 clones, of which about four fifths are seen a single time; 1.9% belongs to the top ten. What was sequenced was PBMCs. The receptors derive from a man between 18 and 35 years old in good health and CMV-seronegative.

J is TRBJ2-7 and V is TRBV19; 9 bases fit TRBD1. The CDR3 has 15 amino acids. Germline V CDR1 and CDR2: LNHDA, SQIVND (reference sequence). V lost 6 bases to trimming and J lost 3 bases; unmatched junction nucleotides: 9. The CDR3 reads CASSGSGTGIYEQYF. As DNA, the CDR3 is TGTGCCAGTAGCGGATCCGGGACAGGGATCTACGAGCAGTACTTC.

J is TRBJ2-7 and V is TRBV5-1; TRBD1 is a possible D gene (5 bases). With 0 bases removed from V and 2 bases from J, the gap between germline ends came to 9 bases. This CDR3 is built from 14 residues. Germline CDR1 is SGHRS and CDR2 is YFSETQ. The CDR3: CASSLATAAYEQYF. The DNA for the CDR3 is TGCGCCAGCAGCTTGGCGACAGCAGCCTACGAGCAGTACTTC.

The chain employs TRBV10-3 and TRBJ2-1; 10 positions agree with TRBD2. V dropped 7 bases and J dropped 7; count of bases not matched to a gene: 16. This CDR3 region has 17 residues. Germline assignment: CDR1 ENHRY and CDR2 SYGVKD. CDR3 DNA: TGTGCCATCACTCCTCGCTTGGCAGCGGGAGGGGGGAATGAGCAGTTCTTC. Protein product: CAITPRLAAGGGNEQFF.

V usage is TRBV7-9 and J usage is TRBJ1-2; 7 nucleotides agree with TRBD1. The V and J ends lost 5 bases and 11 bases, in that order; junction bases with no gene match: 14. From germline, CDR1 is SEHNR and CDR2 FQNEAQ (reference sequence). This CDR3 region has 14 residues. The CDR3 DNA reads TGTGCCAGCAGCCCCATGGGCCAGACAGGGACTTACACCTTC. Its translation is CASSPMGQTGTYTF.

The J gene is TRBJ2-1, the V gene TRBV6-5, with 8 bases matching TRBD2. The CDR3 runs 13 residues. CDR1 is MNHEY, CDR2 SVGAGI, per germline. The J segment lost 4 bases and the V segment lost 8 bases, leaving 4 bases of the junction unmatched. The CDR3 DNA reads as TGTGCCAGCCGACTAGCGCGGTACAATGAGCAGTTCTTC. This encodes CASRLARYNEQFF.

This chain links TRBV5-1 with TRBJ2-5; TRBD1 is a possible D gene (7 bases). Germline lookup yields CDR1 SGHRS and CDR2 YFSETQ. V lost 3 bases and J 11 bases, leaving 20 bases between the germline ends. CDR3 length: 14 amino acids. The CDR3 DNA reads as TGCGCCAGCAGCTCGCAGGGGGACTGGGGAGAGCAGTACTTC. Translation: CASSSQGDWGEQYF.

Worth noting for this clone: The sample contains more than one DNA sequence encoding this CDR3. The chain combines TRBV5-1 with TRBJ1-6; D uncertain. Germline-derived CDR1 and CDR2 are SGHRS and YFSETQ. Trimming took off 1 base at V and 0 bases at J, with 5 bases between the two ends. The CDR3 spans 15 residues. The CDR3 coding sequence is TGCGCCAGCAGCTTGCAAGCCTCCTATAATTCACCCCTCCACTTT. Translation gives CASSLQASYNSPLHF.

V is TRBV5-5 and J is TRBJ2-6; D gene ambiguous. The CDR3 covers 15 residues. Per the germline V gene, CDR1 is SGHKS and CDR2 is YYEKEE (reference sequence). V was shortened by 0 bases and J by 0 bases, with 4 bases between the two germline ends. CDR3 nucleotides: TGTGCCAGCAGCTTGGGAGCCTCTGGGGCCAACGTCCTGACTTTC. This encodes CASSLGASGANVLTF.

This clone appeared once. This chain joins TRBV29-1 and TRBJ2-1, with a weak D call TRBD2 (5 bases). There are 15 residues in the CDR3. V lost 3 bases and J lost 2, with 14 bases in between. CDR1 SQVTM and CDR2 ANQGSEA come from the germline V gene. This CDR3 reads CSVDPLGSTYNEQFF. CDR3 in DNA: TGCAGCGTTGATCCCCTAGGGAGTACCTACAATGAGCAGTTCTTC.

The DNA of the CDR3 is TGTGCCATCAGTGATGCGGGGACGGTTCATAATTCACCCCTCCACTTT. The encoded protein is CAISDAGTVHNSPLHF. V gene TRBV10-3 combines with J gene TRBJ1-6; D perhaps matches TRBD1 (5 bases). Germline CDR1 reads ENHRY; CDR2 reads SYGVKD. The CDR3 spans 16 residues. The V and J ends lost 3 bases and 5 bases respectively, with 14 bases between them.

V usage is TRBV2 and J usage is TRBJ2-1; D might be TRBD1 (6 bases). Germline V gene data show CDR1 as SNHLY and CDR2 as FYNNEI. The ends were cut back, 6 bases at V and 2 bases at J, with 17 bases in the middle. CDR3 length equals 16 residues. The CDR3 DNA is TGTGCCAGCAGCGCAACAGGGATGCTAACCTACAATGAGCAGTTCTTC. Its protein product is CASSATGMLTYNEQFF.

This chain uses TRBV6-5 with TRBJ1-2, with no clear D. V dropped 7 bases and J dropped 2 bases, with 11 bases sitting between them. The CDR3 is 13 amino acids. The germline V gene encodes CDR1 MNHEY and CDR2 SVGAGI. In DNA, the CDR3 is TGTGCCAGCAACAAGACAACGAACTATGGCTACACCTTC. It encodes CASNKTTNYGYTF.

V usage is TRBV7-8 and J usage is TRBJ1-4; possibly TRBD1 for D (5 bases). The CDR3 is 16 amino acids. V lost 1 base to trimming and J lost 12 bases, with 21 bases between them. Germline CDR1 SGHVS, CDR2 FQNEAQ. CDR3 protein: CASSLGQGIGRGELFF. For the CDR3, the DNA is TGTGCCAGCAGCTTAGGGCAGGGCATTGGCCGTGGGGAACTGTTTTTT.

The genes are TRBV30 and TRBJ2-7, with 8 bases that match TRBD2. CDR1 is GTSNPN and CDR2 is SVGIG in the germline V gene (reference sequence). This CDR3 has 13 amino acids. With 6 bases clipped from V and 3 bases from J, the junction kept 7 bases outside the gene matches. This chain's CDR3 is CACGYGGDYEQYF. The CDR3 bases are TGTGCCTGTGGGTACGGGGGGGACTACGAGCAGTACTTC.

The chain recombines TRBV27 with TRBJ1-1, with a possible D match to TRBD1 (6 bases). The CDR3 loop spans 15 amino acids. CDR1 and CDR2 from the germline V gene are MNHEY and SMNVEV (reference sequence). V lost 5 bases, J lost 8 bases, and 21 bases lay in between. This chain's CDR3 is CASSLSIVRGAEAFF. The DNA for the CDR3 is TGTGCCAGCAGTCTGTCGATCGTCAGGGGAGCCGAAGCTTTCTTT.

V gene TRBV7-3 combines with J gene TRBJ2-7; D possibly corresponds to TRBD1 (6 bases). The CDR3 length is 13 residues. V was pared by 2 bases and J by 3 bases, with 8 bases between. CDR1 and CDR2 (germline): SGHTA, FQGTGA. The CDR3 sequence is CASSLAQGYEQYF. The CDR3 DNA sequence: TGTGCCAGCAGCTTAGCACAGGGCTACGAGCAGTACTTC.

This chain uses TRBV9 with TRBJ1-1; 7 nucleotides match TRBD1. Germline V gene lookup returns CDR1 SGDLS and CDR2 YYNGEE. CDR3 length equals 15 residues. The V segment lost 4 bases and the J segment 3 bases; nucleotides outside the gene matches: 9. The CDR3 here is CASSTAFRGHTEAFF. The CDR3 DNA follows: TGTGCCAGCAGCACCGCCTTTAGGGGGCACACTGAAGCTTTCTTT.

This clone was counted once. The chain recombines TRBV10-3 with TRBJ2-4; D might be TRBD1 (5 bases). From germline, CDR1 is ENHRY and CDR2 SYGVKD. There are 14 residues in the CDR3. The ends were cut back, 6 bases at V and 5 bases at J, with 14 bases in the middle. The CDR3 nucleotides read TGTGCCATCAGCCCAACAGGCCCCCAAAACATTCAGTACTTC. Residues: CAISPTGPQNIQYF.